Listed here are 13 T cell receptor beta chains from one sample, sequenced in a study of early T cells in non-severe SARS-CoV-2 infection. In TCRdb, the 5' RACE reads were re-called with MiXCR into one record per CDR3 protein. This table has 28,000 or so distinct CDR3 sequences, approximately 6.3% appearing once. Material: whole blood. The source of these receptors is an adult who was a healthcare worker with PCR-confirmed SARS-CoV-2 infection or an uninfected control (not recorded which).

This clonotype was detected ten times or more. J is TRBJ2-3 and V is TRBV19; the D gene is possibly TRBD2 (5 bases). The CDR3 is 13 amino acids. Trimming removed 7 bases at V and 8 bases at J, with 16 bases between. The germline gives CDR1 LNHDA, CDR2 SQIVND (reference sequence). The chain's CDR3 is CASNRDYSSTQYF. In DNA form, the CDR3 reads TGTGCCAGTAATCGAGACTACTCATCTACGCAGTATTTT. The full variable domain, rest sourced from reference TRBV19 and TRBJ2-3, is DGGITQSPKYLFRKEGQNVTLSCEQNLNHDAMYWYRQDPGQGLRLIYYSQIVNDFQKGDIAEGYSVSREKKESFPLTVTSAQKNPTAFYLCASNRDYSSTQYFGPGTRLTVL.

This clonotype was seen repeatedly, ten times or more. The chain carries TRBV20-1 and TRBJ2-3; 8 nucleotides line up with TRBD2. The CDR3 is 14 residues long. Germline-derived CDR1 and CDR2 are DFQATT and SNEGSKA (reference sequence). The ends lost 6 bases at V and 8 bases at J; junction bases unmatched: 13. The CDR3 nucleotides read TGCAGTGCCCCCCCGGCAGCGGGAGTGGGTACGCAGTATTTT. Encoded protein: CSAPPAAGVGTQYF.

V gene TRBV6-6 combines with J gene TRBJ2-1; 14 bases fit TRBD2. This CDR3 spans 16 amino acids. Losses at the gene ends were 9 bases for V and 2 bases for J; bases not matched to a gene: 6. Germline V lookup: CDR1 MNHNY, CDR2 SVGAGI (reference sequence). The CDR3 loop reads CASAGTSGRAYNEQFF. In nucleotides, the CDR3 is TGTGCCAGTGCCGGGACTAGCGGGAGAGCCTACAATGAGCAGTTCTTC.

This clonotype was observed many times. This chain links TRBV7-6 with TRBJ2-2; TRBD1 matches at 8 bases. The V gene end was trimmed by 5 bases and the J gene end by 3 bases; junction bases not matched to a gene: 5. This CDR3 has 15 amino acids. Germline V lookup: CDR1 SGHVS, CDR2 FNYEAQ. CDR3 loop: CASSVRTGHTGELFF. In DNA, the CDR3 is TGTGCCAGCAGCGTACGGACAGGGCACACCGGGGAGCTGTTTTTT. The full variable domain, rest sourced from reference TRBV7-6 and TRBJ2-2, is GAGVSQSPRYKVTKRGQDVALRCDPISGHVSLYWYRQALGQGPEFLTYFNYEAQQDKSGLPNDRFSAERPEGSISTLTIQRTEQRDSAMYRCASSVRTGHTGELFFGEGSRLTVL.

In its sample, this clonotype was seen many times. This chain uses TRBV18 with TRBJ1-1; tentative D call: TRBD1 (6 bases). Trimming pared 4 bases from V and 1 base from J, leaving 10 bases between. This CDR3 has 14 amino acids. Germline V gene lookup returns CDR1 KGHSH and CDR2 LQKENI. DNA of the CDR3: TGTGCCAGCTCACGCTCGGGACAGAACACTGAAGCTTTCTTT. Amino acids: CASSRSGQNTEAFF. Using reference TRBV18 and TRBJ1-1 for the parts outside the CDR3, the full variable domain is NAGVMQNPRHLVRRRGQEARLRCSPMKGHSHVYWYRQLPEEGLKFMVYLQKENIIDESGMPKERFSAEFPKEGPSILRIQQVVRGDSAAYFCASSRSGQNTEAFFGQGTRLTVV.

The rearrangement uses TRBV28 and TRBJ1-5; 7 nucleotides agree with TRBD1. The germline gives CDR1 MDHEN, CDR2 SYDVKM. The CDR3 contains 15 residues. V was clipped by 5 bases and J by 7 bases; unmatched bases: 11. This chain's CDR3 is CASSLIVQGWQPQHF. In DNA, the CDR3 is TGTGCCAGCAGTCTAATAGTACAGGGGTGGCAGCCCCAGCATTTT.

At least ten counts were recorded for this clonotype. The V call is TRBV12-3 or TRBV12-4, the J call TRBJ1-2, with 10 bases lining up with TRBD1. The ends lost 5 bases at V and 4 bases at J; junction bases unmatched: 10. The CDR3 has 16 amino acids. Here the CDR3 reads CASSPTGTGVSYGYTF. CDR3 coding DNA: TGTGCCAGCAGTCCAACCGGGACAGGGGTTTCCTATGGCTACACCTTC.

This clonotype came up many times. V usage is TRBV12-3 or TRBV12-4 and J usage is TRBJ2-7; 8 bases match TRBD1. The CDR3 length is 14 residues. V was clipped by 4 bases and J by 5 bases; unmatched bases: 7. The CDR3 region is CASSYCQGADEQYF. The CDR3 DNA sequence: TGTGCCAGCAGTTACTGTCAGGGGGCGGACGAGCAGTACTTC.

This clonotype was seen repeatedly, ten times or more. V and J are TRBV5-1 and TRBJ2-7; the D gene is possibly TRBD2 (6 bases). The ends were cut back, 3 bases at V and 3 bases at J, with 16 bases in the middle. CDR1 and CDR2 (germline): SGHRS, YFSETQ. This CDR3 comprises 15 residues. The CDR3 loop reads CASSSLAGTDYEQYF. The CDR3 DNA reads TGCGCCAGCAGCTCCCTCGCGGGGACCGACTACGAGCAGTACTTC.

This clonotype was counted many times. The rearrangement uses TRBV30 and TRBJ2-5; D remains ambiguous. CDR1 is GTSNPN, CDR2 SVGIG, per germline (reference sequence). This CDR3 region has 11 residues. The V end was cut by 3 bases, the J end by 6 bases, with 8 bases between. The CDR3 reads CAWSGSKTQYF. DNA for the CDR3: TGTGCCTGGAGCGGCAGCAAGACCCAGTACTTC.

At least ten counts were recorded for this clonotype. The chain uses TRBV3-1 and TRBJ2-7; D assignment may be TRBD1 or TRBD2 (5 bases each). The CDR3 runs 15 residues. The V gene's germline CDR1 is LGHDT and CDR2 YNNKEL (reference sequence). V lost 4 bases and J 2 bases, leaving 15 bases between the germline ends. For the CDR3, the DNA is TGTGCCAGCAGCCGCCTCCGGGACCCTGCCTACGAGCAGTACTTC. It specifies CASSRLRDPAYEQYF.

The rearrangement uses TRBV3-1 and TRBJ2-1; D might be TRBD2 (8 bases). The CDR3 runs 16 residues. Germline V gene sequence: CDR1 LGHDT, CDR2 YNNKEL (reference sequence). The ends were cut back, 1 base at V and 4 bases at J, with 14 bases in the middle. Written as DNA, the CDR3 is TGTGCCAGCAGCCAAGCGGGAGGGGGCTCGTACAATGAGCAGTTCTTC. This translates into CASSQAGGGSYNEQFF.

This clonotype showed up many times. This chain uses TRBV6-5 with TRBJ2-7; no reliable D call. This CDR3 spans 13 amino acids. The germline gives CDR1 MNHEY, CDR2 SVGAGI. V lost 0 bases to trimming and J lost 5 bases, with 8 bases between them. The CDR3 sequence is CASSYSLPHEQYF. The CDR3 nucleotides read TGTGCCAGCAGTTACTCCCTACCCCACGAGCAGTACTTC.